These 27 T cell receptor beta chains were sequenced from one sample in a study of blood T cell repertoires in COVID-19. Assay used: immunoSEQ multiplex PCR; TCRdb lists only in-frame clones, some missing. This sample has roughly 51,000 clones, with approximately 90% found just once. The sequenced material came from peripheral blood. The receptors here all came from a man aged 70-80 years with acute or convalescent COVID-19.

J is TRBJ2-7 and V is TRBV11-3; TRBD1 matches 8 bases. V lost 2 bases, J lost 3 bases, and 6 bases stayed unmatched. The CDR3 consists of 15 residues. Germline-derived CDR1 and CDR2 are SGHNT and YENEEA. The chain's CDR3 is CASSLRTGIYYEQYF. DNA for the CDR3: TGTGCCAGCAGCTTAAGGACAGGGATATACTACGAGCAGTACTTC.

This sequence joins TRBV12-3 or TRBV12-4 and TRBJ1-2; tentative D call: TRBD1 (6 bases). V was shortened by 6 bases and J by 7 bases, with 12 bases between the two germline ends. The CDR3 loop spans 12 amino acids. The CDR3 sequence is CASRQGKGGYTF. The CDR3 nucleotides read TGTGCCAGCAGGCAGGGGAAGGGTGGCTACACCTTC.

The sample holds one count of this clone. The chain carries TRBV9 and TRBJ1-4; D gene unclear. The CDR3 extends over 15 amino acids. The V end lost 3 bases, the J end lost 0 bases, and 9 bases lay between the germline ends. Germline CDR1 is SGDLS and CDR2 is YYNGEE. Here the CDR3 DNA reads TGTGCCAGCAGCGCCGGAGGTGCAACTAATGAAAAACTGTTTTTT. Residues: CASSAGGATNEKLFF. Variable domain in full (rest from reference TRBV9 and TRBJ1-4): DSGVTQTPKHLITATGQRVTLRCSPRSGDLSVYWYQQSLDQGLQFLIQYYNGEERAKGNILERFSAQQFPDLHSELNLSSLELGDSALYFCASSAGGATNEKLFFGSGTQLSVL.

The chain combines TRBV10-3 with TRBJ1-2; TRBD1 matches at 8 bases. With V trimmed by 6 bases and J by 0 bases, 3 bases remained unmatched. Germline V gene lookup returns CDR1 ENHRY and CDR2 SYGVKD. CDR3 length: 14 residues. The CDR3 region has the DNA TGTGCCATCAGGACAGGGGTGACTAACTATGGCTACACCTTC. Translating it yields CAIRTGVTNYGYTF.

The chain employs TRBV2 and TRBJ1-1; 9 bases are shared with TRBD1. CDR3 size: 14 residues. Unmatched junction bases numbered 4, after V lost 2 bases and J lost 6 bases. Germline assignment: CDR1 SNHLY and CDR2 FYNNEI. The CDR3 sequence is CASSERQGVAEAFF. DNA of the CDR3: TGTGCCAGCAGTGAACGACAGGGGGTCGCTGAAGCTTTCTTT.

This sequence joins TRBV27 and TRBJ1-2; 8 nucleotides line up with TRBD1. The CDR3 length is 14 residues. Germline CDR1 MNHEY, CDR2 SMNVEV (reference sequence). The trim removed 3 bases at V and 8 bases at J, leaving 8 bases unmatched. CDR3 sequence: CASSFGQGVGGYTF. CDR3 coding DNA: TGTGCCAGCAGTTTCGGACAGGGAGTAGGGGGCTACACCTTC.

The V call is TRBV6-1, the J call TRBJ1-2; D may be TRBD1 (6 bases). V gave up 3 bases and J gave up 1 base, with 9 bases separating them. Germline V gives CDR1 MNHNS, CDR2 SASEGT. This CDR3 has 14 residues. CDR3 DNA sequence: TGTGCCAGCAGTGACAGGGGATTTAACTATGGCTACACCTTC. Encoded protein: CASSDRGFNYGYTF.

This clone was detected only a few times. The chain links TRBV7-6 to TRBJ2-1; 8 bases map to TRBD1. Germline assignment: CDR1 SGHVS and CDR2 FNYEAQ. The CDR3 has 17 amino acids. J gave up 0 bases and V 3 bases, and 7 bases lay outside the gene matches. CDR3 residues: CASSFWAGTGSYNEQFF. DNA for the CDR3: TGTGCCAGCAGCTTTTGGGCAGGGACAGGCTCCTACAATGAGCAGTTCTTC.

The genes are TRBV11-2 and TRBJ2-5, with 9 bases fitting TRBD2. Losses at the gene ends were 5 bases for V and 5 bases for J; bases not matched to a gene: 12. The V gene's germline CDR1 is SGHAT and CDR2 FQNNGV. This CDR3 has 16 residues. As DNA, the CDR3 is TGTGCCAGCAGCGCCGGGGCGGGAGGGGCGAGGGAGACCCAGTACTTC. This sequence encodes CASSAGAGGARETQYF.

The chain has TRBV24-1 and TRBJ2-1, with D perhaps TRBD1 (6 bases). V was pared by 1 base and J by 9 bases, with 24 bases between. This CDR3 region has 18 residues. Germline assignment: CDR1 KGHDR and CDR2 SFDVKD. In DNA, the CDR3 is TGTGCCACCAGTGATTTTGGCCGTTGGGCAGGCGCCAGGGGTGAGCAGTTCTTC. Its translation: CATSDFGRWAGARGEQFF.

The chain recombines TRBV5-4 with TRBJ2-7, with 9 positions matching TRBD2. The CDR3 extends over 17 amino acids. Germline CDR1 is SGHNT and CDR2 is YYREEE (reference sequence). The trim removed 0 bases at V and 7 bases at J, leaving 14 bases unmatched. CDR3 in amino acids: CASSLASLAGGPREQYF. The CDR3 coding sequence is TGTGCCAGCAGCTTGGCGTCACTAGCGGGTGGGCCCAGAGAGCAGTACTTC.

V gene TRBV12-5 combines with J gene TRBJ2-5; no reliable D call. The V gene's germline CDR1 is LGHNT and CDR2 FRNRAP. The V and J ends lost 3 bases and 2 bases respectively, with 13 bases between them. This CDR3 has 15 amino acids. The CDR3 DNA reads as TGTGCTAGTGGTTTAAGCAGCGAGTGGCAAGAGACCCAGTACTTC. It codes for CASGLSSEWQETQYF.

The chain has TRBV24-1 and TRBJ1-1; tentative D call: TRBD1 (5 bases). CDR3 size: 13 residues. The germline V and J ends were trimmed by 2 bases and 3 bases, with 6 bases remaining between them. Germline assignment: CDR1 KGHDR and CDR2 SFDVKD. This chain's CDR3 is CATSDSRDTEAFF. The DNA of the CDR3 is TGTGCCACCAGTGATTCCAGGGACACTGAAGCTTTCTTT.

The V gene is TRBV18, the J gene TRBJ2-1; 12 nucleotides line up with TRBD2. Germline V gene data show CDR1 as KGHSH and CDR2 as LQKENI. V gave up 0 bases and J gave up 5 bases; unmatched junction bases: 8. The CDR3 loop spans 18 amino acids. The CDR3 spells CASSPPKGLAGFHNEQFF. DNA of the CDR3: TGTGCCAGCTCACCACCGAAAGGACTAGCGGGGTTTCACAATGAGCAGTTCTTC.

The chain recombines TRBV18 with TRBJ1-5, with TRBD1 matching 7 bases. Germline V gene data show CDR1 as KGHSH and CDR2 as LQKENI. V lost 6 bases to trimming and J lost 3 bases; unmatched junction nucleotides: 5. This CDR3 region has 14 residues. The CDR3 here is CASSMDRYNQPQHF. CDR3 sequence (DNA): TGTGCCAGCTCGATGGACAGGTACAATCAGCCCCAGCATTTT.

The genes are TRBV4-2 and TRBJ2-5, with a tentative D call TRBD1 (5 bases). The CDR3 totals 13 residues. V was cut by 4 bases and J by 2 bases, with 8 bases left in between. Germline V gene data show CDR1 as LGHNA and CDR2 as YNFKEQ. CDR3 amino acids: CASSLRQQETQYF. CDR3 in DNA: TGTGCCAGCAGCCTCAGACAGCAAGAGACCCAGTACTTC.

This clone is a singleton in its sample. This chain uses TRBV11-2 with TRBJ2-3, with 8 bases that match TRBD1. The junction had 12 bases not matched to a gene; V was cut back by 2 bases and J by 8 bases. CDR3 size: 16 residues. Per germline, CDR1 SGHAT and CDR2 FQNNGV. The CDR3 DNA is TGTGCCAGCAGCTTACCCCGCGCAGGGGGCTTTGGTACGCAGTATTTT. This encodes CASSLPRAGGFGTQYF.

The chain has TRBV7-3 and TRBJ2-1, with D maybe TRBD2 (5 bases). V lost 4 bases and J lost 10, with 14 bases in between. Germline CDR1 and CDR2: SGHTA and FQGTGA. The CDR3 runs 13 residues. CDR3 residues: CASSSYHGGEQFF. For the CDR3, the DNA is TGTGCCAGCAGCTCCTATCACGGAGGAGAGCAGTTCTTC.

J is TRBJ1-2 and V is TRBV6-5; the match to TRBD1 covers 9 bases. The V segment lost 5 bases and the J segment 2 bases; nucleotides outside the gene matches: 3. Germline CDR1 is MNHEY and CDR2 is SVGAGI. CDR3 length: 14 amino acids. The CDR3 protein is CASSRQGVNYGYTF. For the CDR3, the DNA is TGTGCCAGCAGTCGACAGGGGGTAAACTATGGCTACACCTTC.

The V call is TRBV9, the J call TRBJ2-5; TRBD1 might be the D (5 bases). V was clipped by 0 bases and J by 2 bases, with 11 bases between them. Germline V gives CDR1 SGDLS, CDR2 YYNGEE. The CDR3 contains 15 residues. CDR3 region: CASSVVGANQETQYF. In DNA, the CDR3 is TGTGCCAGCAGCGTAGTTGGGGCAAATCAAGAGACCCAGTACTTC. Complete variable domain (other parts from reference TRBV9 and TRBJ2-5): DSGVTQTPKHLITATGQRVTLRCSPRSGDLSVYWYQQSLDQGLQFLIQYYNGEERAKGNILERFSAQQFPDLHSELNLSSLELGDSALYFCASSVVGANQETQYFGPGTRLLVL.

This clone was found a few times. The rearrangement links TRBV10-3 to TRBJ2-1; TRBD2 matches 11 bases. Germline CDR1 is ENHRY and CDR2 is SYGVKD. The V and J ends lost 0 bases and 4 bases, in that order; junction bases with no gene match: 11. The CDR3 runs to 19 residues. Written as DNA, the CDR3 is TGTGCCATCAGTGAGTCCCTAGCGGGGGGTCTCTCACCGTACAATGAGCAGTTCTTC. It is translated as CAISESLAGGLSPYNEQFF.

The chain couples TRBV5-1 to TRBJ2-7, with a weak D call TRBD2 (6 bases). Trimming cost V 1 base and J 4 bases, with 12 bases left between them. The CDR3 spans 14 residues. The germline V gene has CDR1 SGHRS and CDR2 YFSETQ. The CDR3 reads CASSLSAGPYEQYF. The CDR3 DNA is TGCGCCAGCAGCTTGTCGGCGGGGCCATACGAGCAGTACTTC.

The gene calls are TRBV5-1 and TRBJ2-7; D not certain. Per germline, CDR1 SGHRS and CDR2 YFSETQ. There are 14 residues in the CDR3. Trimming took 0 bases from V and 0 from J, leaving 7 bases between them. The CDR3 is CASSLEHSSYEQYF. CDR3 bases: TGCGCCAGCAGCTTGGAGCATAGCTCCTACGAGCAGTACTTC.

V usage is TRBV7-3 and J usage is TRBJ2-5; unclear D gene. The CDR3 spans 13 residues. The V end was cut by 5 bases, the J end by 4 bases, with 11 bases between. Germline V gives CDR1 SGHTA, CDR2 FQGTGA. The CDR3 nucleotides are TGTGCCAGCAGCCCGTTCATCGGAGAGACCCAGTACTTC. It is translated as CASSPFIGETQYF.

The rearrangement uses TRBV5-6 and TRBJ2-5; 16 positions match TRBD2. Germline assignment: CDR1 SGHDT and CDR2 YYEEEE. The ends lost 4 bases at V and 4 bases at J; junction bases unmatched: 4. The CDR3 consists of 16 residues. The DNA for the CDR3 is TGTGCCAGCAGCCTGGGACTAGCGGGGGGGATAGAGACCCAGTACTTC. Its protein is CASSLGLAGGIETQYF.

V usage is TRBV25-1 and J usage is TRBJ1-4; weak D call: TRBD1 (5 bases). The CDR3 extends over 13 amino acids. V lost 4 bases and J lost 7, with 10 bases in between. Germline values: CDR1 MGHDK, CDR2 SYGVNS. Written as DNA, the CDR3 is TGTGCCAGCAGTGGCGGGGCTGGTGAAAAACTGTTTTTT. As protein: CASSGGAGEKLFF.

The chain employs TRBV5-6 and TRBJ1-1; D uncertain. The CDR3 consists of 13 residues. Germline V gene lookup returns CDR1 SGHDT and CDR2 YYEEEE. The V end lost 4 bases, the J end lost 7 bases, and 14 bases lay between the germline ends. DNA for the CDR3: TGTGCCAGCAGCCTGACGGAGATGGGTGAAGCTTTCTTT. It is translated as CASSLTEMGEAFF.